This TCR beta chain was profiled in a study of blood T cell repertoires in COVID-19. Study in general: Sample material is recorded as cDNA or gDNA derived from T cells, B-cell-depleted T cells, or PBMCs.

Generated by immunoSEQ multiplex PCR, the TCRdb table keeps only in-frame clones and is missing some. The sample has 200,000 to 250,000 clones; roughly 80% are singletons. The sample taken for sequencing was peripheral blood. The source is a woman between 70 and 85 years old with acute or convalescent COVID-19.

CDR3 sequence (DNA): TGTGCCAGCAGCCACGGGGCAGGGGGCAACTACGAGCAGTACTTC. Translation: CASSHGAGGNYEQYF. The chain couples TRBV7-3 to TRBJ2-7; 8 bases align to TRBD1. Germline V lookup: CDR1 SGHTA, CDR2 FQGTGA. Trimming at V came to 5 bases and at J to 3 bases, leaving 9 bases not matched to a gene. The CDR3 has 15 residues.